Here is one T cell receptor beta chain with its context. Its antigen is unidentified. The V and J ends lost 4 bases and 6 bases, in that order; junction bases with no gene match: 13. From germline, CDR1 is MNHEY and CDR2 SMNVEV (reference sequence). The CDR3 totals 16 residues. The data stem from a study of OX40 agonist ivuxolimab in advanced cancers. Background on the study: Hepatocellular carcinoma, melanoma, renal cell or head and neck cancer was diagnosed in the dose-escalation patients. Among those enrolled, mean age was about 63 years (range 23 to 79) and less than 90% were male. Broader study findings: In the 0.1 to 3.0 mg/kg range, CD4+ and CD8+ blood T cells had expanded clonally by week 6. Among the nonresponders, some also had low normalized T-cell clonal expansion.

The repertoire was sequenced with immunoSEQ multiplex PCR; TCRdb's copy has only in-frame clones and lacks some. The data show approximately 60,000 clones, 80% to 90% seen once. The rearrangement uses TRBV27 and TRBJ1-2, with 8 bases identical to TRBD1. The material sequenced was CD4+ or CD8+ T cells sorted from blood, taken in a trial of the OX40 agonist ivuxolimab. The TCR was taken from an adult with an advanced solid tumor such as melanoma, head and neck, liver or kidney cancer. Written as DNA, the CDR3 is TGTGCCAGCAGTTCAGGGGGCGCCAGGGGAGAAGATGGCTACACCTTC. This translates into CASSSGGARGEDGYTF.